The 24 T cell receptor beta chains below come from one sample, sequenced in a study of T cells expressing NK-cell markers. TCRdb reworked the 5' RACE reads into one entry per CDR3 protein, no DNA. This sample carries about 460,000 distinct CDR3 sequences, with 1.4% going to the ten biggest clones. The sequencing sample was made of blood T cells: a sorted CD56 or NKG2C T cell subset, CD4+ or CD8+ T cells, or bulk PBMC T cells (not recorded which). The receptors originated from a woman between 50 and 59 years old in good health.

V gene TRBV29-1 combines with J gene TRBJ2-1; the D call from TCRdb, TRBD2, cannot be confirmed without DNA. Looked up from germline, CDR1 is SQVTM and CDR2 is ANQGSEA. The CDR3 is 15 amino acids. CDR3 sequence: CSAARGTSGTNEQFF.

V usage is TRBV10-3 and J usage is TRBJ2-1; TCRdb returns TRBD2, unconfirmable since there is no DNA. Germline V gene sequence: CDR1 ENHRY, CDR2 SYGVKD. The CDR3 is 14 amino acids. This CDR3 is CAIKREAPIGEQFF.

This rearrangement joins TRBV20-1 to TRBJ2-7; the D call from TCRdb, TRBD1, cannot be confirmed without DNA. Germline V lookup: CDR1 DFQATT, CDR2 SNEGSKA (reference sequence). This CDR3 has 12 residues. CDR3 protein: CSAGWDRYEQYF.

The chain uses TRBV5-1 and TRBJ2-4; TCRdb returns TRBD2, unconfirmable since there is no DNA. Germline lookup yields CDR1 SGHRS and CDR2 YFSETQ. CDR3 length: 16 amino acids. CDR3 residues: CASSKGRQLAKNIQYF.

The chain recombines TRBV20-1 with TRBJ2-1; TCRdb returns TRBD2, unconfirmable since there is no DNA. CDR1 and CDR2 (germline): DFQATT, SNEGSKA (reference sequence). This CDR3 contains 16 residues. The CDR3 reads CSAGGISSAGVSVRVF.

J is TRBJ2-7 and V is TRBV10-2; TCRdb picks TRBD2, but there is no DNA to check that call. Germline V gene lookup returns CDR1 WSHSY and CDR2 SAAADI. The CDR3 length is 14 residues. CDR3 region: CASSVTSGRNEQYF.

The CDR3 reads CASSRDFYDEQYF. The chain uses TRBV14 and TRBJ2-7; TCRdb lists TRBD2, though no DNA is available to test this call. The CDR3 is 13 amino acids. Germline V lookup: CDR1 SGHDN, CDR2 FVKESK.

The chain couples TRBV28 to TRBJ1-1; TCRdb calls TRBD1, which cannot be checked without DNA. Germline V lookup: CDR1 MDHEN, CDR2 SYDVKM. This CDR3 spans 15 amino acids. CDR3 protein: CASSPPGQYNTEAFF. Full variable domain (rest looked up from reference TRBV28 and TRBJ1-1): DVKVTQSSRYLVKRTGEKVFLECVQDMDHENMFWYRQDPGLGLRLIYFSYDVKMKEKGDIPEGYSVSREKKERFSLILESASTNQTSMYLCASSPPGQYNTEAFFGQGTRLTVV.

V and J are TRBV19 and TRBJ2-2; TCRdb designates TRBD2, a call that cannot be tested without DNA. Germline-derived CDR1 and CDR2 are LNHDA and SQIVND (reference sequence). The CDR3 runs to 19 residues. Here the CDR3 reads CASSDSGWGGISNTGELFF.

The chain uses TRBV5-1 and TRBJ2-1; TCRdb proposes TRBD1, but this gene call is untestable without DNA. Germline assignment: CDR1 SGHRS and CDR2 YFSETQ. The CDR3 has 16 amino acids. CDR3: CASSLDVRSRDNEQFF.

The chain uses TRBV20-1 and TRBJ2-7; TCRdb names TRBD1, which stays unverified in the absence of DNA. This CDR3 region has 13 residues. Germline values: CDR1 DFQATT, CDR2 SNEGSKA (reference sequence). The chain's CDR3 is CSALPETGLEQYF.

The chain links TRBV25-1 to TRBJ2-2; the D call of TRBD2 rests on TCRdb alone, since no DNA is present to check it. The CDR3 is 19 residues long. Per germline, CDR1 MGHDK and CDR2 SYGVNS. The CDR3 is CASSEYYSGRVSNTGELFF.

The genes are TRBV6-5 and TRBJ2-7; the D gene TCRdb calls, TRBD2, cannot be checked with no DNA. CDR1 is MNHEY and CDR2 is SVGAGI in the germline V gene. The length of the CDR3 is 13 residues. The CDR3 is CASSGPGIGEQYF.

The chain carries TRBV5-4 and TRBJ1-1. In germline, CDR1 is SGHNT, CDR2 YYREEE (reference sequence). This CDR3 is built from 14 residues. The CDR3 region is CASTLDSEIAEAFF.

This chain joins TRBV18 and TRBJ2-5; the D call from TCRdb, TRBD2, cannot be confirmed without DNA. The CDR3 is made up of 14 amino acids. Looked up from germline, CDR1 is KGHSH and CDR2 is LQKENI. CDR3 region: CASSASGIQETQYF.

J is TRBJ1-2 and V is TRBV4-2; TCRdb calls TRBD1, which cannot be checked without DNA. The CDR3 has 17 residues. CDR1 and CDR2 (germline): LGHNA, YNFKEQ. This CDR3 reads CASSQRGGRLRGYGYTF.

This chain joins TRBV28 and TRBJ2-7; TCRdb's D call of TRBD2 is untestable without DNA. Looked up from germline, CDR1 is MDHEN and CDR2 is SYDVKM. The CDR3 consists of 14 residues. The CDR3 loop is CAGGASGSSYEQYF.

The J gene is TRBJ2-1, the V gene TRBV5-5; TCRdb proposes TRBD2, but this gene call is untestable without DNA. Germline V lookup: CDR1 SGHKS, CDR2 YYEKEE (reference sequence). The CDR3 has 15 residues. CDR3 sequence reads: CASSLETSKWDEQFF.

The V call is TRBV6-5, the J call TRBJ2-3. The germline CDR1 and CDR2 sequences are MNHEY and SVGAGI. The CDR3 loop spans 16 amino acids. The CDR3 reads CASSYSRAKSRDTQYF.

The CDR3 here is CASSSGREVSYEQYF. The rearrangement joins TRBV7-9 to TRBJ2-7; the TRBD2 assignment by TCRdb is unverifiable without DNA. The V gene's germline CDR1 is SEHNR and CDR2 FQNEAQ (reference sequence). The CDR3 consists of 15 residues.

The chain combines TRBV5-5 with TRBJ2-7. The germline gives CDR1 SGHKS, CDR2 YYEKEE (reference sequence). The CDR3 is 14 residues long. CDR3 sequence reads: CASSLFEGAYEQYF.

This chain links TRBV29-1 with TRBJ2-3; TCRdb's D gene call, TRBD2, goes unchecked for lack of DNA. Germline V gives CDR1 SQVTM, CDR2 ANQGSEA. The CDR3 runs 15 residues. The CDR3 is CSVEKAGVGADTQYF.

The chain links TRBV24-1 to TRBJ2-3; TCRdb calls TRBD2, which cannot be checked without DNA. The CDR3 extends over 12 amino acids. Germline assignment: CDR1 KGHDR and CDR2 SFDVKD. CDR3 sequence: CATSDLQRERYF.

This chain links TRBV5-1 with TRBJ2-2. Germline values: CDR1 SGHRS, CDR2 YFSETQ. CDR3 size: 14 residues. The CDR3: CASSLTGTTGELFF.